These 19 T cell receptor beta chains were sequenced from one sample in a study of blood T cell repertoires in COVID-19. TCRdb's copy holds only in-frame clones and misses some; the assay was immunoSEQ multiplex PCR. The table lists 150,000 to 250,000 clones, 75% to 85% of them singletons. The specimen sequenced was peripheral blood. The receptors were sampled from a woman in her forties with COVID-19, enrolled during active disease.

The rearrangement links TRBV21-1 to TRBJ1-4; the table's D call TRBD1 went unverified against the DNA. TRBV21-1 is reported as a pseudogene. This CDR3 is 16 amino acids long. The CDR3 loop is CASSNFEVRGGEKLFF. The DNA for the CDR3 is TGTGCCAGCAGCAACTTCGAGGTCAGGGGTGGGGAAAAACTGTTTTTT.

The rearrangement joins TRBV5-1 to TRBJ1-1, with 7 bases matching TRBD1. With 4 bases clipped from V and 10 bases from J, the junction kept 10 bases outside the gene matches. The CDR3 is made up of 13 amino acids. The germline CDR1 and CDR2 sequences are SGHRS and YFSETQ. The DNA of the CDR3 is TGCGCCAGCAGCCCGAGGGACAGCCGGCTAGCTTTCTTT. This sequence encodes CASSPRDSRLAFF.

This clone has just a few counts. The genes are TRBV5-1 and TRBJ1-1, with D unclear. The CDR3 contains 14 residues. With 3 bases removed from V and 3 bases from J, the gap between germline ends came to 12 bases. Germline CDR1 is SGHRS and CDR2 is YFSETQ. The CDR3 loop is CASSYYTADTEAFF. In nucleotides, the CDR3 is TGCGCCAGCAGCTACTATACCGCGGACACTGAAGCTTTCTTT.

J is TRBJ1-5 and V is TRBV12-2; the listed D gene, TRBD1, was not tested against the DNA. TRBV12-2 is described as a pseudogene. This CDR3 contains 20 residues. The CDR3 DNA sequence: TGTGCAAGTCGCTTAGCGCCTCGCAGGGGACACGAGTATAGCAATCAGCCCCAGCATTTT. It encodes CASRLAPRRGHEYSNQPQHF.

Here the CDR3 reads CAWTGQGNNQPQHF. The CDR3, as DNA: TGTGCCTGGACGGGACAGGGGAACAATCAGCCCCAGCATTTT. The chain combines TRBV30 with TRBJ1-5, with 10 positions matching TRBD1. The J segment lost 3 bases and the V segment lost 4 bases, leaving 3 bases of the junction unmatched. The CDR3 contains 14 residues. Germline V gene lookup returns CDR1 GTSNPN and CDR2 SVGIG (reference sequence).

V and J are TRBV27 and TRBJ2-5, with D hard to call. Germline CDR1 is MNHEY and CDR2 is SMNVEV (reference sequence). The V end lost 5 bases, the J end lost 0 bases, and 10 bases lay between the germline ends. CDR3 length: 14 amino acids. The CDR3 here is CASSHRVYQETQYF. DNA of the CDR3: TGTGCCAGCAGTCATCGGGTGTACCAAGAGACCCAGTACTTC.

CDR3 residues: CASRLDTYNEQFF. CDR3 nucleotides: TGTGCCAGCAGACTGGACACTTACAATGAGCAGTTCTTC. The V and J genes are TRBV5-6 and TRBJ2-1; D possibly corresponds to TRBD1 (5 bases). The CDR3 consists of 13 residues. Germline assignment: CDR1 SGHDT and CDR2 YYEEEE. V lost 5 bases and J 4 bases, leaving 10 bases between the germline ends. The whole variable domain, remainder taken from reference TRBV5-6 and TRBJ2-1, is DAGVTQSPTHLIKTRGQQVTLRCSPKSGHDTVSWYQQALGQGPQFIFQYYEEEERQRGNFPDRFSGHQFPNYSSELNVNALLLGDSALYLCASRLDTYNEQFFGPGTRLTVL.

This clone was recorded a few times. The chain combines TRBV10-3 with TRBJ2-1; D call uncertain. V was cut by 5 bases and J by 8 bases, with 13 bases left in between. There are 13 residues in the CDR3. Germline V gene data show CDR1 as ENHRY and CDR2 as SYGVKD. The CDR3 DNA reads TGTGCCATCAGTAAGGAGAACGAGGATGAGCAGTTCTTC. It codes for CAISKENEDEQFF.

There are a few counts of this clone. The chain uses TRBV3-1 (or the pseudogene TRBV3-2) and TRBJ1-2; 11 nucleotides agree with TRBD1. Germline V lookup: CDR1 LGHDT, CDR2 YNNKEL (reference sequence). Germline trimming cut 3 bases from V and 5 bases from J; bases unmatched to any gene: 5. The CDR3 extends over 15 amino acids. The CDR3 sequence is CASSQGQGVVYGYTF. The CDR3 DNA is TGTGCCAGCAGCCAGGGACAGGGGGTTGTGTATGGCTACACCTTC.

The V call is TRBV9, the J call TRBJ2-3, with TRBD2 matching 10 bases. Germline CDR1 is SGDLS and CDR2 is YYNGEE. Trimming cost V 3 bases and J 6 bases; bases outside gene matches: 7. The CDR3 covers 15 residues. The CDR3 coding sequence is TGTGCCAGCAGCGAGAGCGGGGGGGCGTCGGATACGCAGTATTTT. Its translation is CASSESGGASDTQYF.

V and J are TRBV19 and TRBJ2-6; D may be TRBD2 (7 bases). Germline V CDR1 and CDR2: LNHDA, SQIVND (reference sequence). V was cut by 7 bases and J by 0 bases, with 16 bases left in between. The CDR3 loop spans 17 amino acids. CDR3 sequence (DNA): TGTGCCAGTAAAAGCGGGACACCAGTCTCTGGGGCCAACGTCCTGACTTTC. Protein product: CASKSGTPVSGANVLTF.

The CDR3 region has the DNA TGTGCCAGCAGCTTCACCGGGACAGGGACCTACGAGCAGTACTTC. Residues: CASSFTGTGTYEQYF. This chain connects TRBV7-2 to TRBJ2-7; 9 positions agree with TRBD1. J lost 2 bases, V lost 3 bases, and 5 bases had no gene match. Germline CDR1 reads SGHTA; CDR2 reads FQGNSA. The CDR3 consists of 15 residues.

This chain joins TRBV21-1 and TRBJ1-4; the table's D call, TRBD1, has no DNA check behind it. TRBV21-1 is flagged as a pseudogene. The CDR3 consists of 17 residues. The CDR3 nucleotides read TGTGCCAGCAGCAAAGGGGACAGTCTCCCAACTAATGAAAAACTGTTTTTT. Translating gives CASSKGDSLPTNEKLFF.

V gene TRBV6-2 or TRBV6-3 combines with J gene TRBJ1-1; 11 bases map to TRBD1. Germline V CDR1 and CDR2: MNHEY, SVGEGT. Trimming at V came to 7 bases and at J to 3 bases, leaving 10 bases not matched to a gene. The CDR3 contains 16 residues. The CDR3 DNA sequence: TGTGCCAGCACCCCTCGCCCGGGACAGGGGGACACTGAAGCTTTCTTT. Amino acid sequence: CASTPRPGQGDTEAFF.

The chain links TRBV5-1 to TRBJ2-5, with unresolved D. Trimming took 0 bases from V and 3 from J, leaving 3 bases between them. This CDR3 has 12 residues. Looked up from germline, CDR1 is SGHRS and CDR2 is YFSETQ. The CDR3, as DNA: TGCGCCAGCAGCTTGGTCGAAGAGACCCAGTACTTC. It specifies CASSLVEETQYF. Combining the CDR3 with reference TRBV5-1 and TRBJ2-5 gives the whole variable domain KAGVTQTPRYLIKTRGQQVTLSCSPISGHRSVSWYQQTPGQGLQFLFEYFSETQRNKGNFPGRFSGRQFSNSRSEMNVSTLELGDSALYLCASSLVEETQYFGPGTRLLVL.

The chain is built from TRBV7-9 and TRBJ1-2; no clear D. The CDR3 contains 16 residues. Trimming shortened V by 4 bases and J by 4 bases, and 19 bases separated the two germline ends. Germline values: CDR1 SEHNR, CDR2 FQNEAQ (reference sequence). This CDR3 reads CASSSRPTFLPYGYTF. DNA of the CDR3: TGTGCCAGCAGCTCCCGCCCGACATTCCTCCCCTATGGCTACACCTTC. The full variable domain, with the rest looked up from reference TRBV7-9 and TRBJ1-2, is DTGVSQNPRHKITKRGQNVTFRCDPISEHNRLYWYRQTLGQGPEFLTYFQNEAQLEKSRLLSDRFSAERPKGSFSTLEIQRTEQGDSAMYLCASSSRPTFLPYGYTFGSGTRLTVV.

The CDR3 DNA sequence: TGTGCTGTATCCGGGGGAAAGGGGGCGAGCACAGATACGCAGTATTTT. Translated: CAVSGGKGASTDTQYF. The chain couples TRBV25-1 to TRBJ2-3; a possible D gene is TRBD1 (7 bases). CDR1 is MGHDK, CDR2 SYGVNS, per germline. The CDR3 is made up of 16 amino acids.

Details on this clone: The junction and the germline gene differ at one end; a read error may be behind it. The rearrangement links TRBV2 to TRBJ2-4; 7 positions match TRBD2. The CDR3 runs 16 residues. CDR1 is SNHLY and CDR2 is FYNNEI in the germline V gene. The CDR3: CASREEAGWGKNIQYF. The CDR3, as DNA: TGTGCCAGCAGGGAAGAAGCGGGGTGGGGCAAAAACATTCAGTACTTC.

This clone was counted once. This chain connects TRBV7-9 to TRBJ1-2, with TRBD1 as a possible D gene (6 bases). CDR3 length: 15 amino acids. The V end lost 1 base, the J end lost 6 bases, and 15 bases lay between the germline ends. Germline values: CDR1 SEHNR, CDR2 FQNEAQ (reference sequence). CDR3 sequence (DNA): TGTGCCAGCAGCTTAGGTGGGGCAGGGGCTGATGGCTACACCTTC. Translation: CASSLGGAGADGYTF.